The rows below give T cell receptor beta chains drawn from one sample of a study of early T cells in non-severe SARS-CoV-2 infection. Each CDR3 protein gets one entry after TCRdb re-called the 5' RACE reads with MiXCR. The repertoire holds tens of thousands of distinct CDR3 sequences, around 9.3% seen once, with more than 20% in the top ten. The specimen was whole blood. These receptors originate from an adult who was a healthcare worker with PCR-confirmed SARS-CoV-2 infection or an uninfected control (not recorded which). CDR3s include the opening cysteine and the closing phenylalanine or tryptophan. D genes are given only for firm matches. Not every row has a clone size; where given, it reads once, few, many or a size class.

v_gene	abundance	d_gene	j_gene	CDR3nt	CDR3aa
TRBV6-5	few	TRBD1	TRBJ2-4	TGTGCCAGCAGCACAGGGGATTTGGTCATTCAGTACTTC	CASSTGDLVIQYF
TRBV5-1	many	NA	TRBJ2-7	TGCGCCAGCAGGCTCGAGGTAGGAACGATCGAGCAGTACTTC	CASRLEVGTIEQYF
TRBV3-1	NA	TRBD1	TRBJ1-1	TGTGCCAGCAGACAGGGGAGCACTGAAGCTTTCTTT	CASRQGSTEAFF
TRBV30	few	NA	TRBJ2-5	TGTGCCTGGAGTTGGACAGTCGGCGAGACCCAGTACTTC	CAWSWTVGETQYF
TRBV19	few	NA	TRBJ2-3	TGTGCCAGTAGTATTCGGCCCCCAGATACGCAGTATTTT	CASSIRPPDTQYF
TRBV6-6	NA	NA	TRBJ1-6	TGTGCCAGCAGGAGGGACTACTCCTATAATTCACCCCTCCACTTT	CASRRDYSYNSPLHF
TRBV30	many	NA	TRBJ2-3	TGTGCCTGGAATCGGGGTAGCACAGATACGCAGTATTTT	CAWNRGSTDTQYF
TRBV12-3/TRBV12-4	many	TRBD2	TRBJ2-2	TGTGCCAGCAGGGCGAGCGGGGGGGCGACCGGGGAGCTGTTTTTT	CASRASGGATGELFF
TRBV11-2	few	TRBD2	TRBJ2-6	TGTGCCAGCAGCCACCGGCAGCGGGGGATTTCTGGGGCCAACGTCCTGACTTTC	CASSHRQRGISGANVLTF
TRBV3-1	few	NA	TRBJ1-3	TGTGCCAGCAGCCAAGCAGGGACCTCTGGAAACACCATATATTTT	CASSQAGTSGNTIYF
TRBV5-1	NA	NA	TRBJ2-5	TGCGCCAGCAGCCCCGAACCGGGACAAGGAGAGACCCAGTACTTC	CASSPEPGQGETQYF
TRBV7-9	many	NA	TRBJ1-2	TGTGCCAGCAGCTTCGGCGGACCCAACCAACGCGGTGGCTACACCTTC	CASSFGGPNQRGGYTF
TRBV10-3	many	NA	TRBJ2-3	TGTGCCATCAGTGAGAATCCCCGAACAGATACGCAGTATTTT	CAISENPRTDTQYF
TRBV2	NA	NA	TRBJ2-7	TGTGCCAGCAGTGAAGAGGGTTGGAAGCAGTACTTC	CASSEEGWKQYF
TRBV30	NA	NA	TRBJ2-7	TGTGCCTGGAGTGTACTAGGGGTGGCGTCCTACGAGCAGTACTTC	CAWSVLGVASYEQYF
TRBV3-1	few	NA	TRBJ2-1	TGTGCCAGCAGCCCCCGGGACTGGAGTAACAAGGAGCAGTTCTTC	CASSPRDWSNKEQFF
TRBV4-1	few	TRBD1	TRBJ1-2	TGCGCCAGCAGCCAAGGGCGTTTGGGGACAGGAGCTAACTATGGCTACACCTTC	CASSQGRLGTGANYGYTF
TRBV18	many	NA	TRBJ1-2	TGTGCCAGCTCACTTTCGGACGCTAGGGACGGCTACACCTTC	CASSLSDARDGYTF
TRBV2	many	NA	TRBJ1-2	TGTGCCACCCAATTGAGGGAAAGTAGTAGGGACGGCTACACCTTC	CATQLRESSRDGYTF
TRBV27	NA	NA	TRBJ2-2	TGTGCCAGCAGTTCTCCGTCGTCAGGGGCGGTCGCCGGGGAGCTGTTTTTT	CASSSPSSGAVAGELFF
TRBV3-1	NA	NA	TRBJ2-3	TGTGCCAGCAGCCAAGACGGTCCGTCGCGCTATTTT	CASSQDGPSRYF
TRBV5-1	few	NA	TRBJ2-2	TGCGCCAGCAGCCTCGGGGTGTCCGGGGAGCTGTTTTTT	CASSLGVSGELFF
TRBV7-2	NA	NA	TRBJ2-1	TGTGCCAGCCTTCGTCCCCCCTACAATGAGCAGTTCTTC	CASLRPPYNEQFF
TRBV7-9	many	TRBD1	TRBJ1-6	TGTGCCAGCAGCTGGGACAGTTCACCCCTCCACTTT	CASSWDSSPLHF
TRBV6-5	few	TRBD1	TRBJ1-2	TGTGCCAGCAGTTCCCCACTGGGGGTAGGGGGCAAAGGCTACACCTTC	CASSSPLGVGGKGYTF
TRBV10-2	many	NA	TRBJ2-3	TGCGCCAGCAGTGAGATGGTTAGCCTCGGGGGAACAGATACGCAGTATTTT	CASSEMVSLGGTDTQYF
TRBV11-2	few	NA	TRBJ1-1	TGTGCCAGCAGCTTAGAACAGGTCCTGAACACTGAAGCTTTCTTT	CASSLEQVLNTEAFF
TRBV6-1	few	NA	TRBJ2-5	TGTGCCAGCAGTGAAGGCCCCCTCCCAGAGACCCAGTACTTC	CASSEGPLPETQYF
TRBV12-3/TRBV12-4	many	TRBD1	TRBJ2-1	TGTGCCAGCATTCCCTCGGGACAGAACCCAAACAATGAGCAGTTCTTC	CASIPSGQNPNNEQFF
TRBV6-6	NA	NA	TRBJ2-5	TGTGCCAGCGGGGCTCCTCAAGAGACCCAGTACTTC	CASGAPQETQYF
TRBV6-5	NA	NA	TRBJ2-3	TGTGCCAGCAGTTACTCGAAGCTAGCTAGCACAGATACGCAGTATTTT	CASSYSKLASTDTQYF
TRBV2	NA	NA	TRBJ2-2	TGTGCCAGCAGTCCCCGGACAGTCTTAACCGGGGAGCTGTTTTTT	CASSPRTVLTGELFF
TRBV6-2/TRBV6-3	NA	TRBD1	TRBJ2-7	TGTGCCAGCAGTTACTCGCAGGGGGCCTCCTACGAGCAGTACTTC	CASSYSQGASYEQYF
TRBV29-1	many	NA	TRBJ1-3	TGCAGCGGTATGCTCTCTGGAAACACCATATATTTT	CSGMLSGNTIYF
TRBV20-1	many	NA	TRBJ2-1	TGCAGTGCGACAGTAGCGACCTTGCAATTCTTC	CSATVATLQFF
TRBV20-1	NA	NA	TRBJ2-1	TGCAGTGCTAGAGACTTTGGCAGGGTATCCTACAATGAGCAGTTCTTC	CSARDFGRVSYNEQFF
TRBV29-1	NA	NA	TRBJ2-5	TGCAGCGTTGAAGGCCGGGACACCCAAGAGACCCAGTACTTC	CSVEGRDTQETQYF
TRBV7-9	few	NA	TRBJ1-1	TGTGCCAGCAGGCCGGTGAACACTGAAGCTTTCTTT	CASRPVNTEAFF
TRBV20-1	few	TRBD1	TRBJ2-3	TGCAGTGGAGAGGGACAGGGCGTAGATACGCAGTATTTT	CSGEGQGVDTQYF
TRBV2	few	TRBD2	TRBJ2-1	TGTGCCAGCGTAACTAGCGGGGGCTACAATGAGCAGTTCTTC	CASVTSGGYNEQFF
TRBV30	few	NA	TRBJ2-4	TGTGCCTGGAGTGACTCGCTGACCATAGCCAAAAACATTCAGTACTTC	CAWSDSLTIAKNIQYF
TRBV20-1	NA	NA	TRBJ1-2	TGCAGTGCTTCGGGCGTGGAAACTAACTATGGCTACACCTTC	CSASGVETNYGYTF
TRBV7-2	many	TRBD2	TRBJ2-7	TGTGCCAGCAGCTTGGTACCGGGACTAGCGGGGGACGAGCAGTACTTC	CASSLVPGLAGDEQYF
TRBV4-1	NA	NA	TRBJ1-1	TGCGCCAGCAGCCAAGGGGAAGCGACGAACACTGAAGCTTTCTTT	CASSQGEATNTEAFF